Each of the 22 T cell receptor beta chains below was sequenced from the same sample in a study of CXCR3-negative and CXCR3-positive naive CD8 T cells. TRB cDNA was prepared as libraries by UMI-labeled 5' RACE. After re-calling the 5' RACE reads, TCRdb lists one entry per CDR3 protein, DNA absent. Here the sample table reports 100,000 to 150,000 distinct CDR3 sequences. Input material: naive CXCR3- CD8+ T cells from blood. Subset described: CD45RO-CCR7+CD27+CD95- naive CD8+ T cells lacking CXCR3 (TNR3-). The receptors stem from a human donor in good health. Some clones in this sample may be carry-over from other donors' samples.

The rearrangement joins TRBV5-1 to TRBJ2-5. Germline V gives CDR1 SGHRS, CDR2 YFSETQ. This CDR3 spans 13 amino acids. CDR3: CASSFSAEETQYF. Together with reference TRBV5-1 and TRBJ2-5, the CDR3 gives the full variable domain: KAGVTQTPRYLIKTRGQQVTLSCSPISGHRSVSWYQQTPGQGLQFLFEYFSETQRNKGNFPGRFSGRQFSNSRSEMNVSTLELGDSALYLCASSFSAEETQYFGPGTRLLVL.

This chain joins TRBV29-1 and TRBJ2-5; TCRdb's D gene call, TRBD1, goes unchecked for lack of DNA. Germline assignment: CDR1 SQVTM and CDR2 ANQGSEA. This CDR3 contains 13 residues. The CDR3 protein is CSVRGGDQETQYF.

The CDR3 region is CASSPQERGGRFEQFF. The V gene is TRBV7-3, the J gene TRBJ2-1; TCRdb lists TRBD2, though no DNA is available to test this call. This CDR3 comprises 16 residues. Per germline, CDR1 SGHTA and CDR2 FQGTGA.

V usage is TRBV11-2 and J usage is TRBJ2-7; TCRdb returns TRBD2, unconfirmable since there is no DNA. In germline, CDR1 is SGHAT, CDR2 FQNNGV. The CDR3 runs 13 residues. The CDR3 region is CASSLGTFYEQYF.

The genes are TRBV7-9 and TRBJ2-2; TCRdb gives TRBD2 as the D gene, but with no DNA this cannot be confirmed. The germline CDR1 and CDR2 sequences are SEHNR and FQNEAQ (reference sequence). CDR3 length: 14 amino acids. The CDR3 region is CASSPTSARGELFF.

The rearrangement links TRBV6-2 or TRBV6-3 to TRBJ1-3; TCRdb indicates TRBD1, and absent DNA this call remains unverified. Germline CDR1 and CDR2: MNHEY and SVGEGT. The CDR3 is 15 amino acids. The CDR3 loop reads CASSYRTVSGNTIYF.

The chain links TRBV19 to TRBJ2-1; the D call of TRBD1 rests on TCRdb alone, since no DNA is present to check it. CDR1 and CDR2 from the germline V gene are LNHDA and SQIVND (reference sequence). The CDR3 runs to 17 residues. The CDR3 is CASSIGLGPQSYNEQFF.

The chain carries TRBV20-1 and TRBJ2-4; the TCRdb D gene call, TRBD1, has no DNA to confirm it. The CDR3 consists of 15 residues. Germline-derived CDR1 and CDR2 are DFQATT and SNEGSKA (reference sequence). The CDR3 loop is CSARDSQGAKNIQYF.

The chain joins TRBV29-1 to TRBJ2-1; the TCRdb call, TRBD1, lacks DNA for checking. The CDR3 length is 17 residues. Germline lookup yields CDR1 SQVTM and CDR2 ANQGSEA. This chain's CDR3 is CSVEDRGGGFSYNEQFF.

The chain joins TRBV4-1 to TRBJ2-7; checking the TCRdb D call of TRBD1 is not possible without DNA. This CDR3 region has 14 residues. Germline CDR1 reads MGHRA; CDR2 reads YSYEKL. The CDR3 is CASSPAGGNYEQYF.

This chain joins TRBV30 and TRBJ2-7; without DNA, the TCRdb call of TRBD2 cannot be checked. CDR3 length equals 15 residues. The germline V gene encodes CDR1 GTSNPN and CDR2 SVGIG (reference sequence). The CDR3 here is CAWTDRLALSYEQYF.

V usage is TRBV24-1 and J usage is TRBJ2-3; lacking DNA, the TRBD1 call made by TCRdb goes unchecked. Germline CDR1 is KGHDR and CDR2 is SFDVKD. This CDR3 region has 15 residues. The CDR3 loop is CATSDRDTDTDTQYF.

This chain connects TRBV29-1 to TRBJ1-1; TCRdb selects TRBD1, and the lack of DNA leaves this call unchecked. The CDR3 runs 13 residues. CDR1 is SQVTM, CDR2 ANQGSEA, per germline. CDR3 sequence: CSVVPRGRTEAFF.

The genes are TRBV20-1 and TRBJ2-1; checking the TCRdb D call of TRBD1 is not possible without DNA. Germline CDR1 is DFQATT and CDR2 is SNEGSKA (reference sequence). The length of the CDR3 is 16 residues. This chain's CDR3 is CSAPQAGAILYNEQFF.

The chain carries TRBV29-1 and TRBJ2-7; with no DNA, the TCRdb D assignment of TRBD2 cannot be verified. CDR1 is SQVTM, CDR2 ANQGSEA, per germline. There are 16 residues in the CDR3. This chain's CDR3 is CSVDGLAGASRYEQYF.

The V and J genes are TRBV29-1 and TRBJ2-5. This CDR3 comprises 12 residues. Germline CDR1 SQVTM, CDR2 ANQGSEA. The CDR3 sequence is CSVDGVGETQYF.

The rearrangement joins TRBV15 to TRBJ2-2. CDR3 length: 15 residues. CDR1 and CDR2 (germline): LNHNV, YYDKDF (reference sequence). The CDR3 sequence: CATSMTRQSTGELFF. The whole variable domain, remainder taken from reference TRBV15 and TRBJ2-2, is DAMVIQNPRYQVTQFGKPVTLSCSQTLNHNVMYWYQQKSSQAPKLLFHYYDKDFNNEADTPDNFQSRRPNTSFCFLDIRSPGLGDTAMYLCATSMTRQSTGELFFGEGSRLTVL.

The rearrangement links TRBV2 to TRBJ2-1. There are 12 residues in the CDR3. Germline lookup yields CDR1 SNHLY and CDR2 FYNNEI. CDR3 sequence reads: CASRGSANEQFF.

V is TRBV5-1 and J is TRBJ2-7; TCRdb selects TRBD2, and the lack of DNA leaves this call unchecked. Germline CDR1 and CDR2: SGHRS and YFSETQ. This CDR3 has 13 amino acids. The CDR3 sequence is CASSLAGGNEQYF.

The V call is TRBV7-8, the J call TRBJ2-5; without DNA, the TCRdb call of TRBD1 cannot be checked. Germline V gives CDR1 SGHVS, CDR2 FQNEAQ. The CDR3 extends over 15 amino acids. The CDR3 reads CASSFRPSLTETQYF.

CDR3 sequence: CASSQGWKWRNTEAFF. This rearrangement joins TRBV14 to TRBJ1-1. Germline V gene sequence: CDR1 SGHDN, CDR2 FVKESK. CDR3 length: 16 residues.

The genes are TRBV11-2 and TRBJ2-1; TCRdb names TRBD2, which stays unverified in the absence of DNA. The CDR3 length is 15 residues. Germline CDR1 SGHAT, CDR2 FQNNGV. The CDR3: CASSFVAGGRYEQFF.